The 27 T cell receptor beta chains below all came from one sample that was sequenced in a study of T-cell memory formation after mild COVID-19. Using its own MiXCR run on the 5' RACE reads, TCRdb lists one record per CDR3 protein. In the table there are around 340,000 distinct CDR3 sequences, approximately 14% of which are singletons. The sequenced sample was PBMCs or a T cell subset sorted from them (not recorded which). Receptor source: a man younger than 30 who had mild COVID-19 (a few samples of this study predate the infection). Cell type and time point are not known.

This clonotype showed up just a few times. The CDR3 DNA follows: TGTGCCAGCAGCCCGCCGATCAGGGAAGCCAAAAACATTCAGTACTTC. This gives the protein CASSPPIREAKNIQYF. The chain has TRBV7-9 and TRBJ2-4, with a possible D match to TRBD1 (5 bases). The CDR3 runs to 16 residues. V lost 5 bases to trimming and J lost 0 bases, with 14 bases between them. CDR1 and CDR2 from the germline V gene are SEHNR and FQNEAQ (reference sequence).

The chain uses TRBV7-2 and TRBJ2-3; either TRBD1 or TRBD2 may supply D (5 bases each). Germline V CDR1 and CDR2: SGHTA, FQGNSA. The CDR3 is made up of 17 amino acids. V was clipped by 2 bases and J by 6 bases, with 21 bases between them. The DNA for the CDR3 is TGTGCCAGCAGCTTACGTTCTAGGGGCCCGACGGGGGATACGCAGTATTTT. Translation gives CASSLRSRGPTGDTQYF.

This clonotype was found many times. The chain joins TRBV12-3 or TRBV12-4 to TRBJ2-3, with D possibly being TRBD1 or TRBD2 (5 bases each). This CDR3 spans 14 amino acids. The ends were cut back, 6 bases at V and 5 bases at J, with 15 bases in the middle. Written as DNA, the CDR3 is TGTGCCAGCAGCCCTGGGACGGCGGGAGATACGCAGTATTTT. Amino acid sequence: CASSPGTAGDTQYF.

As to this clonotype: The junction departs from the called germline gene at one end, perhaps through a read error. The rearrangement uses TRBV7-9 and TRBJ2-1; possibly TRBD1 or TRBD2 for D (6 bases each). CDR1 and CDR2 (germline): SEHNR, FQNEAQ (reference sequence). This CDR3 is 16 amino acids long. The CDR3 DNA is TGTGCCAGCAGCTTTCAGGGGAGCGGGTCCTACAATGAGCAGTTATTC. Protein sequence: CASSFQGSGSYNEQLF.

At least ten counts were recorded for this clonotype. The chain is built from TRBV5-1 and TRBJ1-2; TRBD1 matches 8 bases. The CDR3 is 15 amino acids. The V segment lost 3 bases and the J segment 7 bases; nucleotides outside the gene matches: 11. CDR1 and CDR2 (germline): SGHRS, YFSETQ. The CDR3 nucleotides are TGCGCCAGCAGCTACGATTCAGGGGGCGGAGGTGGCTACACCTTC. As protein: CASSYDSGGGGGYTF.

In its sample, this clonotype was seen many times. CDR3: CASSQGFRMPGELFF. As DNA, the CDR3 is TGCGCCAGCAGCCAAGGGTTCAGGATGCCCGGGGAGCTGTTTTTT. The chain is built from TRBV4-1 and TRBJ2-2; no clear D gene. The CDR3 covers 15 residues. Germline V gene sequence: CDR1 MGHRA, CDR2 YSYEKL. V was trimmed by 1 base and J by 6 bases, leaving 12 bases between them.

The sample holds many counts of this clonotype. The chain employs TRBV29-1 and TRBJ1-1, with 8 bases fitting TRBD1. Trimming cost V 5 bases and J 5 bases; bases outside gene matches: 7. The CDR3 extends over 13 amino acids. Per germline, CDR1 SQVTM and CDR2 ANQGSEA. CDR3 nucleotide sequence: TGCAGCGTTCGGACAGGGCGTTGGACTGAAGCTTTCTTT. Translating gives CSVRTGRWTEAFF.

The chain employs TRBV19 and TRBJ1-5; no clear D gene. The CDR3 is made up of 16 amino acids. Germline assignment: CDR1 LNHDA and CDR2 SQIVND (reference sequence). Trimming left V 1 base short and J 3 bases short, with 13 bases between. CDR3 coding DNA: TGTGCCAGTAGTATAGTCTGGACGGCCGACAATCAGCCCCAGCATTTT. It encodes CASSIVWTADNQPQHF.

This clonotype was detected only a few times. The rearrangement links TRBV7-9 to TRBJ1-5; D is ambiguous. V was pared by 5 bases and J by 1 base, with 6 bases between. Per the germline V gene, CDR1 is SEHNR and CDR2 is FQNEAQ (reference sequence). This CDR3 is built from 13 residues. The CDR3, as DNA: TGTGCCAGCAGCAAGGACAGCAATCAGCCCCAGCATTTT. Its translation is CASSKDSNQPQHF.

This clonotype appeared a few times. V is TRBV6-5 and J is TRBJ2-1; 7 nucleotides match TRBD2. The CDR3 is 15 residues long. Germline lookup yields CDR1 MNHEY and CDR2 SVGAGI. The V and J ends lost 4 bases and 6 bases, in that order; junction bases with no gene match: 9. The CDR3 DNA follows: TGTGCCAGCAGTTCCCTGTGGGGGGGGTCCAATGAGCAGTTCTTC. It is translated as CASSSLWGGSNEQFF.

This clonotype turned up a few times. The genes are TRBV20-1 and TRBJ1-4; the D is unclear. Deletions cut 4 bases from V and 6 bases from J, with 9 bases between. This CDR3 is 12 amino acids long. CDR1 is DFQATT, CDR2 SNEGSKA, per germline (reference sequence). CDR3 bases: TGCAGTGCTACCGCACCCTATGAAAAACTGTTTTTT. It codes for CSATAPYEKLFF.

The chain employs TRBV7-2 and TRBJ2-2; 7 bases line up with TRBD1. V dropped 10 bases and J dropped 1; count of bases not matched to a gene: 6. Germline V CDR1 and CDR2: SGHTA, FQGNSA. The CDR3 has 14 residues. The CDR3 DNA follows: TGTGCCACGAAGGACAGGCGGAACACCGGGGAGCTGTTTTTT. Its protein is CATKDRRNTGELFF.

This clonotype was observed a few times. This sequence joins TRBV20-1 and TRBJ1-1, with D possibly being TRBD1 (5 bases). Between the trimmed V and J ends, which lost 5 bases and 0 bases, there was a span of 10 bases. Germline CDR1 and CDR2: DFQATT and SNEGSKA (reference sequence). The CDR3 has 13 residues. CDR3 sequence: CSAPGTVNTEAFF. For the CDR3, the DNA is TGCAGTGCTCCTGGGACGGTGAACACTGAAGCTTTCTTT.

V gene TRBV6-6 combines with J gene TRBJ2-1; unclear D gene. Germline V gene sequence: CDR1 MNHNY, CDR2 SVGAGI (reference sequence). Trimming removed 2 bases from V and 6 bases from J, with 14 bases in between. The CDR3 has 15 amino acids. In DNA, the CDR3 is TGTGCCAGCAGTTACCTCTCTAGTAGACCCAATGAGCAGTTCTTC. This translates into CASSYLSSRPNEQFF.

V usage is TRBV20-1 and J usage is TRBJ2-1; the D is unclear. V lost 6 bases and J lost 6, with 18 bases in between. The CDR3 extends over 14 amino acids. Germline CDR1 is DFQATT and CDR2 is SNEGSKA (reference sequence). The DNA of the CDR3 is TGCAGTGCCTACGCGAACGTTGCCGGCAATGAGCAGTTCTTC. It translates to CSAYANVAGNEQFF.

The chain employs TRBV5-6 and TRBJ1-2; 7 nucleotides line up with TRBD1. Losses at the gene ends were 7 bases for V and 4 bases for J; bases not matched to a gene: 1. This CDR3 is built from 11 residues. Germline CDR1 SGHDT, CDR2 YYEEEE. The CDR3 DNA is TGTGCCAGCGGGACAGTCTATGGCTACACCTTC. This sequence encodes CASGTVYGYTF.

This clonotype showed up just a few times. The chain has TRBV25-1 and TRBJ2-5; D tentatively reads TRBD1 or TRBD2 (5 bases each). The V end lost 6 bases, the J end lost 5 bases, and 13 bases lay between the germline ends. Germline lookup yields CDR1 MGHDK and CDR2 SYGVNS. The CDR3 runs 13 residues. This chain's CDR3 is CASRVSWGETQYF. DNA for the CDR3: TGTGCCAGCAGGGTATCTTGGGGGGAGACCCAGTACTTC.

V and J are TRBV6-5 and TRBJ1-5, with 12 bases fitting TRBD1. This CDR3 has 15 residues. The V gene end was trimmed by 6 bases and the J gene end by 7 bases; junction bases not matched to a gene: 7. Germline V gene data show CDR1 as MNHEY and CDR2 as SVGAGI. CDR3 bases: TGTGCCAGCAGCCGGGGGACAGGGGGCGACCAGCCCCAGCATTTT. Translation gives CASSRGTGGDQPQHF.

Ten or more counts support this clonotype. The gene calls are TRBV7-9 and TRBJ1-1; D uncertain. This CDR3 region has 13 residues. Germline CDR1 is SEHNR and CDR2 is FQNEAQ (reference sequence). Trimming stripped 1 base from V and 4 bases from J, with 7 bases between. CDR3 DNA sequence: TGTGCCAGCAGCTTAGGGGAGGGCACTGAAGCTTTCTTT. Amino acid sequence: CASSLGEGTEAFF.

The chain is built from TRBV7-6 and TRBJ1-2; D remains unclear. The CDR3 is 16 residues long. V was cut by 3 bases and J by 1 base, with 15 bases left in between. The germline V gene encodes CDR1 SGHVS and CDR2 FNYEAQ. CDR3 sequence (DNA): TGTGCCAGCAGCTTCCTAGGACGCGATAATAACTATGGCTACACCTTC. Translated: CASSFLGRDNNYGYTF.

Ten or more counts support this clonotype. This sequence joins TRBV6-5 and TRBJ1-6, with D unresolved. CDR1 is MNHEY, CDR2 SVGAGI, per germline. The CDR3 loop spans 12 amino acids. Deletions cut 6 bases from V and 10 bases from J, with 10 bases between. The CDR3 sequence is CASRRTSSPLHF. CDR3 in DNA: TGTGCCAGCAGACGGACGTCGTCACCCCTCCACTTT.

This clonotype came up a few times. CDR3 in amino acids: CASSYSGSEAFF. In DNA form, the CDR3 reads TGTGCCAGCAGTTACTCGGGCAGTGAAGCTTTCTTT. This sequence joins TRBV6-5 and TRBJ1-1, with no clear D. Germline V CDR1 and CDR2: MNHEY, SVGAGI. This CDR3 is built from 12 residues. V lost 0 bases, J lost 7 bases, and 6 bases lay in between.

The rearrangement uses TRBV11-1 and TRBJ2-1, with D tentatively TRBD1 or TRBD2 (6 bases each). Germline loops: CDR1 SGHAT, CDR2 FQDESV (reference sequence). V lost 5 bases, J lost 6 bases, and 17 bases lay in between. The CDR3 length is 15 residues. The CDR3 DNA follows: TGTGCCAGCAGCCAAGGGGGATGGGGAGGCAATGAGCAGTTCTTC. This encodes CASSQGGWGGNEQFF.

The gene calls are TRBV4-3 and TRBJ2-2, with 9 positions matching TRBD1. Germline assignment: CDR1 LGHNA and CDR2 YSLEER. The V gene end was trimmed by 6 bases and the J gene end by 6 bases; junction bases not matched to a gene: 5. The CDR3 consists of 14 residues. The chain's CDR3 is CASRKQGAAGELFF. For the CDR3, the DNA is TGCGCCAGCAGGAAACAGGGGGCTGCCGGGGAGCTGTTTTTT.

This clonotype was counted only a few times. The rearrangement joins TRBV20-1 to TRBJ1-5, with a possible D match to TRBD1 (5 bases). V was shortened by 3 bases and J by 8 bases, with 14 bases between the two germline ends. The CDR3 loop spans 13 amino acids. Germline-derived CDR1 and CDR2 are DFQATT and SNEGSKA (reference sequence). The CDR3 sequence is CSARVGVRKPQHF. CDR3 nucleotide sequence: TGCAGTGCTAGGGTGGGGGTACGCAAGCCCCAGCATTTT.

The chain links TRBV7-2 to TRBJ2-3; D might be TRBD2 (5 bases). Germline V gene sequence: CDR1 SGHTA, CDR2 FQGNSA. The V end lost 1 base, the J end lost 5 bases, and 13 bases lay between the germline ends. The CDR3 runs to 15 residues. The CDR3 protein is CASSLDKHRGDTQYF. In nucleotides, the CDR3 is TGTGCCAGCAGCTTAGATAAGCACCGGGGAGATACGCAGTATTTT.

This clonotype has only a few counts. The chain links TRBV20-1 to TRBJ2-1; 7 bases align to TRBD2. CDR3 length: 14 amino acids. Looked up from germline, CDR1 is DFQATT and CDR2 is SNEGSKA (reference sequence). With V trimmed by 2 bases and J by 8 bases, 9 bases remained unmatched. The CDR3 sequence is CSARQAAAGDEQFF. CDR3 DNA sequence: TGCAGTGCTAGACAAGCCGCCGCGGGGGATGAGCAGTTCTTC.